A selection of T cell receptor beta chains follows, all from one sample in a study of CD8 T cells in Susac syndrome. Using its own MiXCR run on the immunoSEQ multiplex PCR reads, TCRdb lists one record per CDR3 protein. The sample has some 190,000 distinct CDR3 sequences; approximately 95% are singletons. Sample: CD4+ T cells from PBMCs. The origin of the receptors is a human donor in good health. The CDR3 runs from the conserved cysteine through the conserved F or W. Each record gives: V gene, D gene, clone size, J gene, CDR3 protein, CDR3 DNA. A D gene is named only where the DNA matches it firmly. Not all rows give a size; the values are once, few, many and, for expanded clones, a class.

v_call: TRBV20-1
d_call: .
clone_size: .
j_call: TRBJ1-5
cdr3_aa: CSALGQTIPSNQPQHF
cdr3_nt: TGCAGTGCTCTCGGACAGACCATCCCAAGCAATCAGCCCCAGCATTTT

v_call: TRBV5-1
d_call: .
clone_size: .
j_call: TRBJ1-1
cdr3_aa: CASSLSPRTTEAFF
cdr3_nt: TGCGCCAGCAGCTTGTCCCCTCGAACGACTGAAGCTTTCTTT

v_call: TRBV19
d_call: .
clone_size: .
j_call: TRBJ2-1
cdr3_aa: CASSIVGQTGLGQFF
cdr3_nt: TGTGCCAGTAGTATAGTCGGACAGACAGGTTTGGGGCAGTTCTTC

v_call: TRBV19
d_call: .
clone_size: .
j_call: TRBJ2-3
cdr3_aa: CASSTFQTDTQYF
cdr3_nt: TGTGCCAGTAGTACCTTTCAGACAGATACGCAGTATTTT

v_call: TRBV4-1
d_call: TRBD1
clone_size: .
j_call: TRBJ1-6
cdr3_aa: CASSQDPPDRGHMALHF
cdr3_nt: TGCGCCAGCAGCCAAGATCCCCCGGACAGGGGCCACATGGCCCTCCACTTT

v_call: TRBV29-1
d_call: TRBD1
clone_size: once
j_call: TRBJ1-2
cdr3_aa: CSVLAGTGGRYTF
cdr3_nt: TGCAGCGTTCTCGCCGGGACAGGGGGCCGCTACACCTTC

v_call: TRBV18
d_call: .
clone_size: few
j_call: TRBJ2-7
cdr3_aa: CASSPSRYEQYF
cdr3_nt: TGTGCCAGCTCACCGAGTCGGTACGAGCAGTACTTC

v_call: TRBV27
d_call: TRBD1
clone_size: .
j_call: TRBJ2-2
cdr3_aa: CASRPLGGQGRAGELFF
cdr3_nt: TGTGCCAGCAGACCTCTCGGGGGACAGGGGCGGGCCGGGGAGCTGTTTTTT

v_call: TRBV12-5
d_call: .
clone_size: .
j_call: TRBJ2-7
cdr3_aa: CASGSSYEQYF
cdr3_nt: TGTGCTAGTGGCAGTTCCTACGAGCAGTACTTC

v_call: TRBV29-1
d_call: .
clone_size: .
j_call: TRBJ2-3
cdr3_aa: CSVDGIQGADTQYF
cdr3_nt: TGCAGCGTGGACGGAATACAGGGTGCGGATACGCAGTATTTT

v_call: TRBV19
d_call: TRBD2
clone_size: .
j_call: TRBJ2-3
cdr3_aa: CASSTLAGGSNTQYF
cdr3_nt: TGTGCCAGCAGCACCCTAGCGGGGGGATCAAATACGCAGTATTTT

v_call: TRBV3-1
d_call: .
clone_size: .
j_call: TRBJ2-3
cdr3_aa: CASSQGAGARTDTQYF
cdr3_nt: TGTGCCAGCAGCCAAGGGGCGGGGGCTCGCACAGATACGCAGTATTTT

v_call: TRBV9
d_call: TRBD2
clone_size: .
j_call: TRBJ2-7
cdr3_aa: CASSVEMARGAHEQYF
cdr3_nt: TGTGCCAGCAGCGTAGAAATGGCGCGGGGGGCGCACGAGCAGTACTTC

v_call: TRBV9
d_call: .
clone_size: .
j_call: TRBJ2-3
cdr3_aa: CASSVYVVGTDTQYF
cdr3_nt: TGTGCCAGCAGCGTATACGTGGTCGGCACAGATACGCAGTATTTT

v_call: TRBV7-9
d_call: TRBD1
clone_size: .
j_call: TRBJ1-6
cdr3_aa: CASSLSGTGASPLHF
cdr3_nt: TGTGCCAGCAGCCTCTCGGGGACAGGGGCCTCACCCCTCCACTTT

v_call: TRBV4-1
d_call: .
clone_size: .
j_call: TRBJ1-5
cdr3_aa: CASSQGPGGKVSQPQHF
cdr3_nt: TGCGCCAGCAGCCAAGGCCCGGGAGGGAAAGTTAGTCAGCCCCAGCATTTT

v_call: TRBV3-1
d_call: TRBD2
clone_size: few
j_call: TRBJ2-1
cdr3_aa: CASSLGLAGNEQFF
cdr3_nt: TGTGCCAGCTCTCTAGGACTAGCGGGTAATGAGCAGTTCTTC

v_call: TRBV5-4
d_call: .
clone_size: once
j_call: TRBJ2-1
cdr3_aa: CASTDGTYKINEQFF
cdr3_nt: TGTGCCAGCACCGATGGTACTTATAAGATCAATGAGCAGTTCTTC

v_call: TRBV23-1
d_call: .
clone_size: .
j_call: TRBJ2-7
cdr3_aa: CASWGTGPQYF
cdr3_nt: TGCGCCAGCTGGGGGACGGGGCCTCAGTACTTC

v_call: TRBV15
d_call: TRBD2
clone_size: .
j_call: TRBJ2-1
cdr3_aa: CATSRDGGRLAELSSYNEQFF
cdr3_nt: TGTGCCACCAGCAGAGATGGGGGCCGACTAGCGGAGTTGAGCTCCTACAATGAGCAGTTCTTC

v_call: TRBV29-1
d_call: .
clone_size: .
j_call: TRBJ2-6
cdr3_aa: CSVVYSGANVLTF
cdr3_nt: TGCAGCGTTGTTTACTCTGGGGCCAACGTCCTGACTTTC

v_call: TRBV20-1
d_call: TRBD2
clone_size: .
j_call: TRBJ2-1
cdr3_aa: CSALGGSYNEQFF
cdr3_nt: TGCAGTGCGCTCGGGGGGAGCTACAATGAGCAGTTCTTC

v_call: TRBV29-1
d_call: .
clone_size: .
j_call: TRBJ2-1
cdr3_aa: CSVEGSSYNEQFF
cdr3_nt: TGCAGCGTTGAGGGCAGTTCCTACAATGAGCAGTTCTTC

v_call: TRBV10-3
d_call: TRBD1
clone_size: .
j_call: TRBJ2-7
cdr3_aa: CAISGQGKGYEQYF
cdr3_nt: TGTGCCATCAGCGGACAGGGGAAAGGCTACGAGCAGTACTTC

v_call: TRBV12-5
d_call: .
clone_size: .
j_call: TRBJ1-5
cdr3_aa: CASGPKGGNQPQHF
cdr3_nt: TGTGCTAGTGGCCCCAAGGGGGGTAATCAGCCCCAGCATTTT

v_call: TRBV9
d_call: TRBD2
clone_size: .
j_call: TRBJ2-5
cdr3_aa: CASSLRRTLGGGEETQYF
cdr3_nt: TGTGCCAGCAGCCTTAGGAGGACCCTTGGGGGGGGTGAAGAGACCCAGTACTTC

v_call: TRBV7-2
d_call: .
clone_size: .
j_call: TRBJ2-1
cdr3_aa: CASSVIGEWEQFF
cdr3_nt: TGTGCCAGCAGCGTAATCGGGGAATGGGAGCAGTTCTTC

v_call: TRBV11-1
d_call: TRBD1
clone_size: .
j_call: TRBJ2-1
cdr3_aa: CASRSGTGNNNEQFF
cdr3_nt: TGTGCCAGCAGGTCCGGGACAGGGAATAACAATGAGCAGTTCTTC